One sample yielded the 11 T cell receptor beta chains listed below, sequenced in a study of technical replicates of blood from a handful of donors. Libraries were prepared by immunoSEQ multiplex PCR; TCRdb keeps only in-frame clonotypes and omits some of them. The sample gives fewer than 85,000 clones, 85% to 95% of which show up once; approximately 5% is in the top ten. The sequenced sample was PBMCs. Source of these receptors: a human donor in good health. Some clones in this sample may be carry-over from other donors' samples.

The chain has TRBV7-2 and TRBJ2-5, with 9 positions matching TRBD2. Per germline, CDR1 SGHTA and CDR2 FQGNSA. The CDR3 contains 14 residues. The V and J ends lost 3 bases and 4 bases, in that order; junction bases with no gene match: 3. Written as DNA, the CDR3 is TGTGCCAGCAGCTTGTCACTAGCGGGAGAGACCCAGTACTTC. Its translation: CASSLSLAGETQYF.

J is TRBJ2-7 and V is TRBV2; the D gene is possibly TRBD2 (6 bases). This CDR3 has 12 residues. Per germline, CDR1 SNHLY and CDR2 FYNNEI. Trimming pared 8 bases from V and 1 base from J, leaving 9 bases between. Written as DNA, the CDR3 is TGTGCCAGCGGCGGGGTTTCCTACGAGCAGTACTTC. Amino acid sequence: CASGGVSYEQYF.

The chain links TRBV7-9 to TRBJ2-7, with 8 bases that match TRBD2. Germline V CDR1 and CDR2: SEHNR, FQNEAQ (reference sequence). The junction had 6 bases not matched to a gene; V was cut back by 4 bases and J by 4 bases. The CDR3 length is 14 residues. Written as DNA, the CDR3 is TGTGCCAGCAGCTCCCCGGGACTAGTGTACGAGCAGTACTTC. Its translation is CASSSPGLVYEQYF.

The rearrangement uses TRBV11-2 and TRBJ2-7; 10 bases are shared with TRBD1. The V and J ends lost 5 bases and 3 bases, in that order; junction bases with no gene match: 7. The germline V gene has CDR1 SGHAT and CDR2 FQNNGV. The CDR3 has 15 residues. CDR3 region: CASSTTGGHGYEQYF. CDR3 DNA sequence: TGTGCCAGCAGCACGACAGGGGGCCACGGCTACGAGCAGTACTTC.

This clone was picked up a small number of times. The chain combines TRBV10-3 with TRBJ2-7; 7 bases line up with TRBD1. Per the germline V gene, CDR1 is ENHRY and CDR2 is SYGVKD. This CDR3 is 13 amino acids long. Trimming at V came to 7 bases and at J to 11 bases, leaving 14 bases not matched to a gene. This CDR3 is CAITDRGQTREYF. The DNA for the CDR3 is TGTGCCATCACCGATAGGGGACAGACGCGGGAGTACTTC.

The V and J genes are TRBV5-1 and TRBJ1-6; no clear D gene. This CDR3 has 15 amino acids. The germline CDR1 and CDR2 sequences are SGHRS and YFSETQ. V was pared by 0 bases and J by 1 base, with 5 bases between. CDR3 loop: CASSLAYSYNSPLHF. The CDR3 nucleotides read TGCGCCAGCAGCTTGGCTTATTCCTATAATTCACCCCTCCACTTT.

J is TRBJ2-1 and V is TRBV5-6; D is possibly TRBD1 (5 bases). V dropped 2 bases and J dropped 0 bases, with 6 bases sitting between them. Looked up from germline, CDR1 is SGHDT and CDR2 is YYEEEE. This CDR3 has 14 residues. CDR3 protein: CASSFDSSYNEQFF. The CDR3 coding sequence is TGTGCCAGCAGCTTTGACAGCTCCTACAATGAGCAGTTCTTC.

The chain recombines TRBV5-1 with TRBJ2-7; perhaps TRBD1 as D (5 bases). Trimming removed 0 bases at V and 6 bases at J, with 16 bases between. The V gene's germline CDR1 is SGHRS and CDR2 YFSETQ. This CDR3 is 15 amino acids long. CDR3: CASSLVGVPSFEQYF. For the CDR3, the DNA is TGCGCCAGCAGCTTGGTAGGGGTCCCCTCTTTCGAGCAGTACTTC.

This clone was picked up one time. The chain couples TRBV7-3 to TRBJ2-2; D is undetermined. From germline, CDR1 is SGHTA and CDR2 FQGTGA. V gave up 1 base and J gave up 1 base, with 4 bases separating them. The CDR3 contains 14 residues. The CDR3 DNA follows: TGTGCCAGCAGCTTAAGTAGGAACACCGGGGAGCTGTTTTTT. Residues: CASSLSRNTGELFF.

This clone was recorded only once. CDR3 in amino acids: CASSLEGRTRGSPLHF. CDR3 in DNA: TGCGCCAGCAGCTTGGAAGGGCGGACAAGGGGTTCACCCCTCCACTTT. This chain connects TRBV5-1 to TRBJ1-6; the D gene is possibly TRBD1 (5 bases). Germline V lookup: CDR1 SGHRS, CDR2 YFSETQ. The CDR3 spans 16 residues. Trimming pared 0 bases from V and 9 bases from J, leaving 16 bases between.

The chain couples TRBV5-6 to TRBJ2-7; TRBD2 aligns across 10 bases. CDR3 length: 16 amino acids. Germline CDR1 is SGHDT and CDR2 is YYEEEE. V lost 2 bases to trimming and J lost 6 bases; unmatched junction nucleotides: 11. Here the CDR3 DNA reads TGTGCCAGCAGCTTTCTAGCGGGAGTGGGTCCAGGCGAGCAGTACTTC. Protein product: CASSFLAGVGPGEQYF.